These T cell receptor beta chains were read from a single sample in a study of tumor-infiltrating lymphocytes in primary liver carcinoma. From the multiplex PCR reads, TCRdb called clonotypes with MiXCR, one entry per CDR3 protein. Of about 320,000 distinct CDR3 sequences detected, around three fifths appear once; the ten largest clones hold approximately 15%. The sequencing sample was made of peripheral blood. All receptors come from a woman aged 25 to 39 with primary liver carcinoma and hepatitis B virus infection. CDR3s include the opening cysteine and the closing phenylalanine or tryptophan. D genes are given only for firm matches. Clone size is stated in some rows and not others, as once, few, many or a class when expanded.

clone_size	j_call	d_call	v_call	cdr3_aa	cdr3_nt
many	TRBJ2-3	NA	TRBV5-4	CASSDQFSIAGFTDTQYF	TGTGCCAGCAGCGACCAATTTTCGATCGCGGGTTTCACAGATACGCAGTATTTT
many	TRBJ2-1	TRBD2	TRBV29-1	CSVDAGTSGANNEQFF	TGCAGCGTTGACGCCGGGACTAGCGGAGCTAATAATGAGCAGTTCTTC
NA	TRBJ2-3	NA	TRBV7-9	CASSLGVGSGPNTDTQYF	TGTGCCAGCAGCTTAGGGGTGGGATCAGGCCCCAACACAGATACGCAGTATTTT
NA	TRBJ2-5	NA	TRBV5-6	CASSPNSRETQYF	TGTGCCAGCAGCCCGAACAGCCGCGAGACCCAGTACTTC
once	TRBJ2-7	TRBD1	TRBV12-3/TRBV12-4	CASSPSGGASEQYF	TGTGCCAGCAGTCCATCAGGGGGCGCGTCCGAGCAGTACTTC
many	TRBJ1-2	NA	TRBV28	CASSLRWDFYGYTF	TGTGCCAGCAGTCTGCGATGGGACTTCTATGGCTACACCTTC
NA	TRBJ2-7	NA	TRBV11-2	CASSPTDKGEEQYF	TGTGCCAGCAGCCCGACGGACAAGGGCGAAGAGCAATACTTC
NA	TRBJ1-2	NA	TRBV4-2	CGSSQETAQGLNYGYTF	TGTGGCAGCAGCCAAGAAACCGCCCAGGGGCTTAACTATGGCTACACCTTC
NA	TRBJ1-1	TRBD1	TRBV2	CASRGQGATEAFF	TGTGCCAGCAGGGGGCAGGGGGCCACTGAAGCTTTCTTT
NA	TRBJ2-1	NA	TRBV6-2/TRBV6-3	CASSPDCLLRIYNEQFF	TGTGCCAGCAGTCCCGACTGTTTACTCCGCATATACAATGAGCAGTTCTTC
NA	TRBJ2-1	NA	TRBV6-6	CASCRQVGDPSKRDYNEQFF	TGTGCCAGCTGCAGGCAGGTCGGCGACCCTTCGAAAAGAGACTACAATGAGCAGTTCTTC
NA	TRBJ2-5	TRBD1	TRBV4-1	CTSSLRDRQETQYF	TGCACCAGCAGCCTCCGGGACAGGCAAGAAACCCAGTACTTC
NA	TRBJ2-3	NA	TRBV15	CATSRDWTSTDTQYF	TGTGCCACCAGCAGAGATTGGACTAGCACAGATACGCAGTATTTT
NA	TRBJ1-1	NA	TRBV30	CAWGREWDTEAFF	TGTGCCTGGGGGAGGGAGTGGGACACCGAAGCTTTCTTT
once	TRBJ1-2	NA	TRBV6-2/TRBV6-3	CASSYSPGARANYDYTF	TGTGCCAGCAGTTACTCTCCGGGAGCCCGAGCTAACTATGACTACACCTTC
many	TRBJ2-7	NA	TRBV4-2	CASSQEGPLSYEQYF	TGTGCCAGCAGCCAGGAGGGGCCTTTGTCCTACGAGCAGTACTTC
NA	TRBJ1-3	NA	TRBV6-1	CASSVTDSGNTIYF	TGTGCCAGCAGTGTAACGGACTCTGGAAACACCATATATTTT
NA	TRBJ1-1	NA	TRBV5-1	CASSLVRGFNYEAFF	TGCGCCAGCAGCTTGGTTCGGGGGTTCAATTATGAAGCTTTCTTT
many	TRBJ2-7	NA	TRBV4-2	CASSQDEQPSTYEQYF	TGTGCCAGCAGCCAAGATGAGCAACCCTCAACTTACGAGCAGTACTTC
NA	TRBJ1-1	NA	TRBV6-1	CASSAKMNTEALF	TGTGCCAGCAGTGCCAAGATGAACACTGAAGCTTTGTTT
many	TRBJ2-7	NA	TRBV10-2	CASSDMGAEQYF	TGCGCCAGCAGTGACATGGGGGCCGAGCAGTACTTC
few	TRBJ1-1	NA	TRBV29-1	CSVESEDPEAFF	TGCAGCGTTGAGTCCGAGGATCCTGAAGCTTTCTTT